The table lists the clone carrying this TCR beta chain with a few counts. Its antigen is undetermined. Preparing the TCRbeta library involved the use of unique molecular identifiers. TCRdb itself ran the PCR reads through MiXCR, one entry per CDR3 protein. Here the sample spans some 260,000 distinct CDR3 sequences, about 24% being singletons. These data belong to a study of T-cell reconstitution after alpha-beta-depleted transplantation in children. Findings and caveats of the study: Some patients owed their high day-60 TCRbeta diversity to surviving recipient T cells and thymic progenitors. Among T cells one year after transplant, newly produced cells accounted for most counts and diversity.

This CDR3 region has 14 residues. The germline CDR1 and CDR2 sequences are SGHKS and YYEKEE (reference sequence). V gave up 4 bases and J gave up 1 base, with 11 bases separating them. The input for sequencing was PBMCs, mostly from graft donor cells, taken 360 days after TCRalphabeta/CD19-depleted stem cell transplant. The chain joins TRBV5-5 to TRBJ1-1; D is undetermined. The sequence came from a female patient aged 2 to 10 who had a stem cell transplant for congenital amegakaryocytic thrombocytopenia, so the T cells may come from the graft donor. The CDR3 nucleotides read TGTGCCAGCAGCGGAGGTCCTAAGAACACTGAAGCTTTCTTT. Protein product: CASSGGPKNTEAFF.